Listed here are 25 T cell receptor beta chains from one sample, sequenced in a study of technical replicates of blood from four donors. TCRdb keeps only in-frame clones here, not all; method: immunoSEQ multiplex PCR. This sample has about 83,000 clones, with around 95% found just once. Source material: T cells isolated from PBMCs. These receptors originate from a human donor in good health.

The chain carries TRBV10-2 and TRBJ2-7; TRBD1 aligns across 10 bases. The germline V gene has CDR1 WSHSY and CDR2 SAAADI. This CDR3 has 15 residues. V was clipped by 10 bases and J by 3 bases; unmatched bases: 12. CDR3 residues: CATYQGQGRLYEQYF. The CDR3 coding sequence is TGCGCCACCTACCAGGGACAGGGGCGACTCTACGAGCAGTACTTC.

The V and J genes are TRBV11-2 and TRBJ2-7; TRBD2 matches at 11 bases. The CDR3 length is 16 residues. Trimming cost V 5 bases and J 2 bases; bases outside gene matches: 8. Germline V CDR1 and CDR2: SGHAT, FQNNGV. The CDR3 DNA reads TGTGCCAGCAGCCCGACGACTAGCGGGATTACCTACGAGCAGTACTTC. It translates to CASSPTTSGITYEQYF.

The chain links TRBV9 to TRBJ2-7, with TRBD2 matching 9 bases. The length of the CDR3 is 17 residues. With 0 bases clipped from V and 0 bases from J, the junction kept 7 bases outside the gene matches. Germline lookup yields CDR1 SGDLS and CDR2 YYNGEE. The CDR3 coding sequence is TGTGCCAGCAGCGTAGAAGCGGGGGGCTTCGACTCCTACGAGCAGTACTTC. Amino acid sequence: CASSVEAGGFDSYEQYF.

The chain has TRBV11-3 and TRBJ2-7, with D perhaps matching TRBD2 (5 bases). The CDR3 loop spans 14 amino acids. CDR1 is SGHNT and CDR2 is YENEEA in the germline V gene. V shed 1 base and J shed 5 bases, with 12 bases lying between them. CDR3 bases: TGTGCCAGCAGCTTAGGAGGGCGGCTGGACGAGCAGTACTTC. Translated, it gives CASSLGGRLDEQYF.

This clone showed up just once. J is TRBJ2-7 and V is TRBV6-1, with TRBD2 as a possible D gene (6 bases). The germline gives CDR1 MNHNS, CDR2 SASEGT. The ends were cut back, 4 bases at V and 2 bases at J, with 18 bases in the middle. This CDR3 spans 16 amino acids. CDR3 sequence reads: CASSGIADYTPYEQYF. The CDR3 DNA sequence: TGTGCCAGCAGTGGGATAGCGGATTATACTCCCTACGAGCAGTACTTC.

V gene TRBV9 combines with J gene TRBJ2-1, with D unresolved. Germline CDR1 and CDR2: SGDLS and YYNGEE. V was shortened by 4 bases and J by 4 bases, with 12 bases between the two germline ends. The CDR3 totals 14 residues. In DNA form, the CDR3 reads TGTGCCAGCAGCCCTTTCCGAGAGTACAATGAGCAGTTCTTC. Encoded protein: CASSPFREYNEQFF.

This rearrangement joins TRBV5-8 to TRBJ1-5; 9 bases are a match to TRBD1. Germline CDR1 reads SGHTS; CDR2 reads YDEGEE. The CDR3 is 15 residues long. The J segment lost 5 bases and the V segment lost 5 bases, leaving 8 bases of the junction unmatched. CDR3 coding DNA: TGTGCCAGCAGGAATCCGGGACAGGGTGATCAGCCCCAGCATTTT. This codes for CASRNPGQGDQPQHF.

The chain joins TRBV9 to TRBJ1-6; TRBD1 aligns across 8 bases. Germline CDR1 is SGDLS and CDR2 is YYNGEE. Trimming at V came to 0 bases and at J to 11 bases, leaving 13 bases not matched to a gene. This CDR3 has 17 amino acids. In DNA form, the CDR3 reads TGTGCCAGCAGCGTAGACGCGGACAGGGCCTCTTTTCCACCCCTCCACTTT. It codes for CASSVDADRASFPPLHF. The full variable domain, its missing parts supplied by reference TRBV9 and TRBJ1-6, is DSGVTQTPKHLITATGQRVTLRCSPRSGDLSVYWYQQSLDQGLQFLIQYYNGEERAKGNILERFSAQQFPDLHSELNLSSLELGDSALYFCASSVDADRASFPPLHFGNGTRLTVT.

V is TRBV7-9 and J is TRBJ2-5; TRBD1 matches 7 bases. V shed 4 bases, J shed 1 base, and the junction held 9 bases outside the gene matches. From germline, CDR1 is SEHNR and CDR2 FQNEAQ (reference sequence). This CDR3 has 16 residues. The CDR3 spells CASSSRGQDLQETQYF. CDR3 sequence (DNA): TGTGCCAGCAGCTCCAGAGGACAGGACCTCCAAGAGACCCAGTACTTC.

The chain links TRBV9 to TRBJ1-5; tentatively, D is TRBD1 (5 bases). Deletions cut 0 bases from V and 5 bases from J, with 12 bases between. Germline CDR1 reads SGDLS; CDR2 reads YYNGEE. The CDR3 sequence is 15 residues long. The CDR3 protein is CASSVGSGGDQPQHF. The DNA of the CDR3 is TGTGCCAGCAGCGTAGGGTCCGGGGGGGATCAGCCCCAGCATTTT.

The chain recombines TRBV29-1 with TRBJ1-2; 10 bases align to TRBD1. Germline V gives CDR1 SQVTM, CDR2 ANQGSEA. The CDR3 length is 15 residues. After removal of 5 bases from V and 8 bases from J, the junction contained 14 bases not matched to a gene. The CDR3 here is CSVLDRGFSLDGYTF. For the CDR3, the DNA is TGCAGCGTTCTGGACAGGGGGTTTTCTTTGGACGGCTACACCTTC. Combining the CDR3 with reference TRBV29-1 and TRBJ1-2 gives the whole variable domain SAVISQKPSRDICQRGTSLTIQCQVDSQVTMMFWYRQQPGQSLTLIATANQGSEATYESGFVIDKFPISRPNLTFSTLTVSNMSPEDSSIYLCSVLDRGFSLDGYTFGSGTRLTVV.

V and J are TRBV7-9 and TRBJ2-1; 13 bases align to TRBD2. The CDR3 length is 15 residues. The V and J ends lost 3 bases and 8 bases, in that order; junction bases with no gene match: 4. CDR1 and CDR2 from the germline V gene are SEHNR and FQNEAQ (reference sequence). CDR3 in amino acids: CASSFGTSGIDEQFF. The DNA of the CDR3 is TGTGCCAGCAGCTTCGGGACTAGCGGGATCGATGAGCAGTTCTTC.

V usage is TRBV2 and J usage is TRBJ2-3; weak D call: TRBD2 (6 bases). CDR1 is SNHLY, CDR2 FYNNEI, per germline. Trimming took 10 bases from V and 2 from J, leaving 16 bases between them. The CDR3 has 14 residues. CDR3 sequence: CAMQVLAITDTQYF. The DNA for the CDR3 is TGTGCCATGCAAGTACTAGCCATCACAGATACGCAGTATTTT. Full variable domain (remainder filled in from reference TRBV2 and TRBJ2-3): EPEVTQTPSHQVTQMGQEVILRCVPISNHLYFYWYRQILGQKVEFLVSFYNNEISEKSEIFDDQFSVERPDGSNFTLKIRSTKLEDSAMYFCAMQVLAITDTQYFGPGTRLTVL.

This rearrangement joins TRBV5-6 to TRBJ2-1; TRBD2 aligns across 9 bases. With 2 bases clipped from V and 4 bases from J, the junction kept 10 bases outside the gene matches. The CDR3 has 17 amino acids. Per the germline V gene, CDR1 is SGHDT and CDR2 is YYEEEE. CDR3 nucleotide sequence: TGTGCCAGCAGCTTTTCGTCTAGCGGGATTAAGTACAATGAGCAGTTCTTC. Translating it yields CASSFSSSGIKYNEQFF. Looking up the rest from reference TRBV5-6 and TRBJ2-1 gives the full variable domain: DAGVTQSPTHLIKTRGQQVTLRCSPKSGHDTVSWYQQALGQGPQFIFQYYEEEERQRGNFPDRFSGHQFPNYSSELNVNALLLGDSALYLCASSFSSSGIKYNEQFFGPGTRLTVL.

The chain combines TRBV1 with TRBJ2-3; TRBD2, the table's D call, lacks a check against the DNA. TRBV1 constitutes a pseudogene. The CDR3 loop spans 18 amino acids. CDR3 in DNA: TGCACCAGCAGCCTTAAGGGGGGGGGCCCTCCTTCCGCAGATACGCAGTATTTT. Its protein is CTSSLKGGGPPSADTQYF.

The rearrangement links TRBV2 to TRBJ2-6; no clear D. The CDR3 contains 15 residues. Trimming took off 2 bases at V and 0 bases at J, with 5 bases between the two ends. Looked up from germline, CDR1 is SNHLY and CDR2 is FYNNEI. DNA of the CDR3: TGTGCCAGCAGTGAAACTGCCTCTGGGGCCAACGTCCTGACTTTC. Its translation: CASSETASGANVLTF.

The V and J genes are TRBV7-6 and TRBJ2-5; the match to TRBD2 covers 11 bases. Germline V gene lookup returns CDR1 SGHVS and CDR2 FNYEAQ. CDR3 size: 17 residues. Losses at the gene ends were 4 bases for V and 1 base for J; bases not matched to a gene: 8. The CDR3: CASSSPSGRTAQETQYF. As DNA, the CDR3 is TGTGCCAGCAGCTCCCCTAGCGGGAGGACGGCCCAAGAGACCCAGTACTTC.

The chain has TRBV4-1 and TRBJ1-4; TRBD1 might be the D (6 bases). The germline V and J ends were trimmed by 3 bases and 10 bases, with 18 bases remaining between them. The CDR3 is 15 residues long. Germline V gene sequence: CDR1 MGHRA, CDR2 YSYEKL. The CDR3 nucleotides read TGCGCCAGCAGCCAGGCGGACAGCCCCCGGGGAAAACTGTTTTTT. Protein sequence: CASSQADSPRGKLFF.

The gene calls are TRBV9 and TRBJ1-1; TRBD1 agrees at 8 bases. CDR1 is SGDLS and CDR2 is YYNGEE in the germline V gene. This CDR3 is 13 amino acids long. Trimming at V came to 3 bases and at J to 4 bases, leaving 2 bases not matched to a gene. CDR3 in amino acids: CASSGQGLTEAFF. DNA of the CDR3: TGTGCCAGCAGCGGACAGGGGCTCACTGAAGCTTTCTTT.

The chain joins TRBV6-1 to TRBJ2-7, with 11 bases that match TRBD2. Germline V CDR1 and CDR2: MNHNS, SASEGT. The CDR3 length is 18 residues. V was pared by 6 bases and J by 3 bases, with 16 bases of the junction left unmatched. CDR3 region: CASRELAGAGGGYYEQYF. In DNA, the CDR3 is TGTGCCAGCAGAGAACTAGCGGGAGCCGGAGGGGGATACTACGAGCAGTACTTC.

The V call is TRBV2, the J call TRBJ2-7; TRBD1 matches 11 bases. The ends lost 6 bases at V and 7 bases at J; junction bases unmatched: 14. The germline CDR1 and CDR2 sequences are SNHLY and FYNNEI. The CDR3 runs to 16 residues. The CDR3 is CASRPDTGTGGGEQYF. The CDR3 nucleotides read TGTGCCAGCAGACCGGATACCGGGACAGGGGGTGGAGAGCAGTACTTC.

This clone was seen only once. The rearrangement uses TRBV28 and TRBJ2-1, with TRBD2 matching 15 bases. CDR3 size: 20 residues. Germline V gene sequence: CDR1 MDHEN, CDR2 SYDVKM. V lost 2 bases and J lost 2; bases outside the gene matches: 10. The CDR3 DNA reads TGTGCCAGCAGTTTACCCACCCGGACTAGCGGGAGGGCTACCTACAATGAGCAGTTCTTC. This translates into CASSLPTRTSGRATYNEQFF.

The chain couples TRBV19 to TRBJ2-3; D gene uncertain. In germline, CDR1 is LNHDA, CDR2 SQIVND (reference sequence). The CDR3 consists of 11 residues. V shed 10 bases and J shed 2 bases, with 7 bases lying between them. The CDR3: CATRNTDTQYF. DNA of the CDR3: TGTGCCACCAGGAACACAGATACGCAGTATTTT.

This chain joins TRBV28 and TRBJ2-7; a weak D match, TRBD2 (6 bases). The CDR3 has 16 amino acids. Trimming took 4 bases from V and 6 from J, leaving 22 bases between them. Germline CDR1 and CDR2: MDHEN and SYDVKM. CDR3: CASSSVRLVSYGEQYF. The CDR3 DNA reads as TGTGCCAGCAGTTCTGTCAGACTAGTATCTTATGGCGAGCAGTACTTC.

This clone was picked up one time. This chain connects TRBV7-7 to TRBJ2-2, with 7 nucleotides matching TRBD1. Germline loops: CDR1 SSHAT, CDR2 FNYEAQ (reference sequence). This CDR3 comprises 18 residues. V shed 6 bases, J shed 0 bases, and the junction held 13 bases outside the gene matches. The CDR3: CASRLYDGTVTNTGELFF. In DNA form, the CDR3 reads TGTGCCAGCAGATTGTATGATGGGACAGTCACGAACACCGGGGAGCTGTTTTTT.